Described below is a single T cell receptor (beta chain) sequence and its context. Authors' methods: Reference gene primer amplification gave estimated nucleated cell counts. Only in-frame clones appear in the TCRdb table, and some are missing; sequencing was by immunoSEQ multiplex PCR. V, J and clone size were drawn from that table, and D and trimming were deduced from the DNA. The sample carries 150,000 to 180,000 clones, about 86% recorded once. This entry comes from a study of blood T cell repertoires in COVID-19. Study-wide context: The origin of the acute and convalescent COVID-19 samples was the United States, Italy and Spain.

This TCR was sampled from a woman aged 60-75 years with acute or convalescent COVID-19. Material for sequencing was peripheral blood.

The chain's CDR3 is CSGLGASGSSQETQYF. CDR3 DNA sequence: TGCAGCGGCCTAGGGGCTAGCGGTAGCTCCCAAGAGACCCAGTACTTC. V and J are TRBV29-1 and TRBJ2-5; 7 bases agree with TRBD2. The CDR3 runs to 16 residues. V lost 7 bases to trimming and J lost 1 base; unmatched junction nucleotides: 15. Germline CDR1 SQVTM, CDR2 ANQGSEA.